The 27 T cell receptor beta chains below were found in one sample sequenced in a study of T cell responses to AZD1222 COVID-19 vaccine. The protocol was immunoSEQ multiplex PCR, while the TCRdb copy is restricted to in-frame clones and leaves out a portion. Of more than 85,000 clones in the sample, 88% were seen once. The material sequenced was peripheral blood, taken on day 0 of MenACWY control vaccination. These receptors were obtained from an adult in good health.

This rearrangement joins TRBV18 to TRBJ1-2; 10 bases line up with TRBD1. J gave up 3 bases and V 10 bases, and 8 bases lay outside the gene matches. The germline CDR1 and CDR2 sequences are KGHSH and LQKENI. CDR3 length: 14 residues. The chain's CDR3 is CATRPDRGDYGYTF. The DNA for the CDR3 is TGTGCCACCCGCCCGGACAGGGGGGACTATGGCTACACCTTC.

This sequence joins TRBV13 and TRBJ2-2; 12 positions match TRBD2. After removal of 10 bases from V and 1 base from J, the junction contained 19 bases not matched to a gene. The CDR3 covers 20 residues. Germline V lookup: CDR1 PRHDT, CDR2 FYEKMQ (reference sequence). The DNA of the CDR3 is TGTGCCACCCCACTTCCCCCCACTAGCGGGGGGCCCGTGAACACCGGGGAGCTGTTTTTT. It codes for CATPLPPTSGGPVNTGELFF. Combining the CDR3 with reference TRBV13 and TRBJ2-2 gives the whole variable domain AAGVIQSPRHLIKEKRETATLKCYPIPRHDTVYWYQQGPGQDPQFLISFYEKMQSDKGSIPDRFSAQQFSDYHSELNMSSLELGDSALYFCATPLPPTSGGPVNTGELFFGEGSRLTVL.

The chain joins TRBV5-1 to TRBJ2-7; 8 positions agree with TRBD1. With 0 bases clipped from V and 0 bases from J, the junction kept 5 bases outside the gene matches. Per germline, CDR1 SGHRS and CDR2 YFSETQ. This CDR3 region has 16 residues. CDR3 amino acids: CASSLGPDRASYEQYF. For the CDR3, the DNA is TGCGCCAGCAGCTTGGGGCCGGACAGGGCCTCCTACGAGCAGTACTTC.

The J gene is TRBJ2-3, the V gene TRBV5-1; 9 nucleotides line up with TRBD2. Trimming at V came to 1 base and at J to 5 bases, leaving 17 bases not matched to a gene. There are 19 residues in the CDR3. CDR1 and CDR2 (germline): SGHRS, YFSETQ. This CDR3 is CASSLTGRASGNPGDTQYF. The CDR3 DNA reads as TGCGCCAGCAGCTTGACAGGGAGGGCTAGCGGGAACCCTGGAGATACGCAGTATTTT.

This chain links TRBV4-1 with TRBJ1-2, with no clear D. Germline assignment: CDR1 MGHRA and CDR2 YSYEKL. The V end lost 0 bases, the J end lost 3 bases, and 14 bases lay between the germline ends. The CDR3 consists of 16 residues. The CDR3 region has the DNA TGCGCCAGCAGCCAAGATTCCCCAAGTGCGCACTATGGCTACACCTTC. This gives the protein CASSQDSPSAHYGYTF.

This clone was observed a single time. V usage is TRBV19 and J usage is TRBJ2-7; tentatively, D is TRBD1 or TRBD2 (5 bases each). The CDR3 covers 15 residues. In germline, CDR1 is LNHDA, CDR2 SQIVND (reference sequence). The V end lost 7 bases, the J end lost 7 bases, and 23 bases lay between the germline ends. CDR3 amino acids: CASTTGPYPDGEQYF. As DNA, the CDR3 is TGTGCCAGTACCACGGGGCCCTACCCGGATGGGGAGCAGTACTTC.

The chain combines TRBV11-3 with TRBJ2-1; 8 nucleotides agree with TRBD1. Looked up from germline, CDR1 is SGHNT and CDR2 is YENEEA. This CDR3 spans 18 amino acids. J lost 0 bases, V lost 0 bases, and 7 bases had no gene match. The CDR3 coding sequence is TGTGCCAGCAGCTTAGAGCAGTCGGGGACAGGCTCCTACAATGAGCAGTTCTTC. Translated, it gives CASSLEQSGTGSYNEQFF.

The CDR3 loop is CASSLQDRGPYEQYF. CDR3 bases: TGCGCCAGCAGCTTGCAGGACAGGGGGCCCTACGAGCAGTACTTC. This chain joins TRBV5-1 and TRBJ2-7, with TRBD1 matching 11 bases. The CDR3 runs to 15 residues. The germline V gene has CDR1 SGHRS and CDR2 YFSETQ. V shed 1 base and J 2 bases; nucleotides not matched to a gene: 2.

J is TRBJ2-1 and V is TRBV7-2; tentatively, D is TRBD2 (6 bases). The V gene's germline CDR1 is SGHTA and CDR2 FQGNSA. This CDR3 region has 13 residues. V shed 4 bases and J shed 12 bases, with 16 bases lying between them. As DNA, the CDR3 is TGTGCCAGCAGCTCGAGGGACTCGTTCGGGCAGTTCTTC. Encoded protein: CASSSRDSFGQFF. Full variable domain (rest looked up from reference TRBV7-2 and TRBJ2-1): GAGVSQSPSNKVTEKGKDVELRCDPISGHTALYWYRQSLGQGLEFLIYFQGNSAPDKSGLPSDRFSAERTGGSVSTLTIQRTQQEDSAVYLCASSSRDSFGQFFGPGTRLTVL.

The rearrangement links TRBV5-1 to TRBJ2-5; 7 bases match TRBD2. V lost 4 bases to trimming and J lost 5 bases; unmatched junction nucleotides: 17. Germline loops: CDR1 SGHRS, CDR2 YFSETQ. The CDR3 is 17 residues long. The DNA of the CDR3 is TGCGCCAGCAGCGGGGGAAGTGGCCAGACTAGCAGGGAGACCCAGTACTTC. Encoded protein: CASSGGSGQTSRETQYF.

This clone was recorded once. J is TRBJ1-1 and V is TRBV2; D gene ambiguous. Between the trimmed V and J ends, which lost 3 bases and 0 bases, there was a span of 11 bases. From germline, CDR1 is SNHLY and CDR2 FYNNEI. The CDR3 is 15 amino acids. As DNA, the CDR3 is TGTGCCAGCAGTGACGAGGGCTCGATGAACACTGAAGCTTTCTTT. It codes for CASSDEGSMNTEAFF.

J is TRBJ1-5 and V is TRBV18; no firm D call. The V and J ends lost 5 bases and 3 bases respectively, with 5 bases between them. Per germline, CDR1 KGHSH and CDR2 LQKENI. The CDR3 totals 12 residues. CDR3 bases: TGTGCCAGCTCAGATTCCAATCAGCCCCAGCATTTT. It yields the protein CASSDSNQPQHF.

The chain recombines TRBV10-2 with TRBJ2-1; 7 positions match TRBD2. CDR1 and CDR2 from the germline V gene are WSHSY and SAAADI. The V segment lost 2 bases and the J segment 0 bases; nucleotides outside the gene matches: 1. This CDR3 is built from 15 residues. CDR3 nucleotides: TGCGCCAGCAGTGAGACTAGCGCCTCCTACAATGAGCAGTTCTTC. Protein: CASSETSASYNEQFF.

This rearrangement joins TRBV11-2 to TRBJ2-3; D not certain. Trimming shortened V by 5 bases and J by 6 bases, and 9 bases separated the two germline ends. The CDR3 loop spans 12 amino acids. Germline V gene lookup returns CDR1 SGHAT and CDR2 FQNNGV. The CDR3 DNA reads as TGTGCCAGCAGCCCCTCGTGGGATACGCAGTATTTT. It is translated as CASSPSWDTQYF.

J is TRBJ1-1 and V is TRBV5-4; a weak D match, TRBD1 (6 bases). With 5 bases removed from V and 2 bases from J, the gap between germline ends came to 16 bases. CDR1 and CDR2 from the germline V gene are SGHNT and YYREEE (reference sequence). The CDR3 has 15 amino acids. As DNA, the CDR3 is TGTGCCAGCAGTTCAGGGGCTCGGTATAACACTGAAGCTTTCTTT. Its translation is CASSSGARYNTEAFF. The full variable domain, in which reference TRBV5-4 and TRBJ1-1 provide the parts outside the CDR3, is ETGVTQSPTHLIKTRGQQVTLRCSSQSGHNTVSWYQQALGQGPQFIFQYYREEENGRGNFPPRFSGLQFPNYSSELNVNALELDDSALYLCASSSGARYNTEAFFGQGTRLTVV.

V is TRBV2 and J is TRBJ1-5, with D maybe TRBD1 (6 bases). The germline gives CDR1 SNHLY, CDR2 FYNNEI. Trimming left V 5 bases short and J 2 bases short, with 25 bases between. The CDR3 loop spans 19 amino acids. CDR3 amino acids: CASSTPVGAGLVGNQPQHF. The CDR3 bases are TGTGCCAGCAGTACACCTGTGGGGGCGGGACTCGTCGGCAATCAGCCCCAGCATTTT. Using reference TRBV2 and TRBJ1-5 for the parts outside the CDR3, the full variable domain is EPEVTQTPSHQVTQMGQEVILRCVPISNHLYFYWYRQILGQKVEFLVSFYNNEISEKSEIFDDQFSVERPDGSNFTLKIRSTKLEDSAMYFCASSTPVGAGLVGNQPQHFGDGTRLSIL.

DNA of the CDR3: TGTGCCAGCAGCCAAGATTGGCGAGGGACTAGCCGGGCCTACGAGCAGTACTTC. This codes for CASSQDWRGTSRAYEQYF. The J gene is TRBJ2-7, the V gene TRBV4-2, with 9 bases identical to TRBD2. The CDR3 spans 18 residues. The germline CDR1 and CDR2 sequences are LGHNA and YNFKEQ. V was pared by 0 bases and J by 2 bases, with 11 bases of the junction left unmatched.

This CDR3 is CASSFGGTNTEAFF. Written as DNA, the CDR3 is TGTGCCAGCAGCTTTGGGGGAACGAACACTGAAGCTTTCTTT. This sequence joins TRBV27 and TRBJ1-1; TRBD1 is a possible D gene (5 bases). The germline CDR1 and CDR2 sequences are MNHEY and SMNVEV (reference sequence). The length of the CDR3 is 14 residues. V gave up 6 bases and J gave up 1 base, with 12 bases separating them.

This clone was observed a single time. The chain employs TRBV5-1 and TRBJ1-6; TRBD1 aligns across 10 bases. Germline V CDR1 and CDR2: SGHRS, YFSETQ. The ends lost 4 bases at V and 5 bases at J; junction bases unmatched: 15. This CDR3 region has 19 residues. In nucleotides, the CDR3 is TGCGCCAGCAGCGCTTCCGGGACAGGGGTTTTGTCGGATAATTCACCCCTCCACTTT. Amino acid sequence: CASSASGTGVLSDNSPLHF. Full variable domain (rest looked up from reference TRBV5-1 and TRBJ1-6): KAGVTQTPRYLIKTRGQQVTLSCSPISGHRSVSWYQQTPGQGLQFLFEYFSETQRNKGNFPGRFSGRQFSNSRSEMNVSTLELGDSALYLCASSASGTGVLSDNSPLHFGNGTRLTVT.

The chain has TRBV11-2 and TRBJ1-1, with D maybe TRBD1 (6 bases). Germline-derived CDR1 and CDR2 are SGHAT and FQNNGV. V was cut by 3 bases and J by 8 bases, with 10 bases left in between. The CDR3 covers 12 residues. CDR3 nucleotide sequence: TGTGCCAGCAGCTTGGGGGGGGGCGAAGCTTTCTTT. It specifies CASSLGGGEAFF.

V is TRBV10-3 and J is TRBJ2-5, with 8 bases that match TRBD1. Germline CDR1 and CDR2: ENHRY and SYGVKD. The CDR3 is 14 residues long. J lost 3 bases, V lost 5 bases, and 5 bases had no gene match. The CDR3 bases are TGTGCCATCAGTCCCCTGACAGGGGAAGAGACCCAGTACTTC. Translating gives CAISPLTGEETQYF.

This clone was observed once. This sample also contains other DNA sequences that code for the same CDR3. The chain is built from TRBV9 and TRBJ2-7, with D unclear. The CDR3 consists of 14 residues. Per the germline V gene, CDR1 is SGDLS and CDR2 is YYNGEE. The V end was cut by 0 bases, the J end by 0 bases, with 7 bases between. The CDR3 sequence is CASSVDGSSYEQYF. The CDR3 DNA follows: TGTGCCAGCAGCGTAGACGGGTCCTCCTACGAGCAGTACTTC. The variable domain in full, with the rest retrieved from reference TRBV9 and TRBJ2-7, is DSGVTQTPKHLITATGQRVTLRCSPRSGDLSVYWYQQSLDQGLQFLIQYYNGEERAKGNILERFSAQQFPDLHSELNLSSLELGDSALYFCASSVDGSSYEQYFGPGTRLTVT.

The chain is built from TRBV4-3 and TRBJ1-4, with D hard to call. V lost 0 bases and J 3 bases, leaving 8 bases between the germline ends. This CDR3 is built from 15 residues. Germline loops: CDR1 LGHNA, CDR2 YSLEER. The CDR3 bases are TGCGCCAGCAGCCAAGATGCGGGGTCTAATGAAAAACTGTTTTTT. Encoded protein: CASSQDAGSNEKLFF.

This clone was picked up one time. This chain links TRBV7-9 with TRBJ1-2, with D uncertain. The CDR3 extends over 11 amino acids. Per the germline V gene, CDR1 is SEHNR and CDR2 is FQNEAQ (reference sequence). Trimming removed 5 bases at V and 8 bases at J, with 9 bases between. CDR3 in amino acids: CASSPSEGYTF. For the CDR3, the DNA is TGTGCCAGCAGCCCGAGCGAGGGCTACACCTTC.

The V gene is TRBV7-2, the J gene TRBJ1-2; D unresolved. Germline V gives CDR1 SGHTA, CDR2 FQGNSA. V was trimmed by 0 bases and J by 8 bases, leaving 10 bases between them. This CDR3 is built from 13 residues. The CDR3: CASSLAPQEGYTF. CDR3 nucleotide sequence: TGTGCCAGCAGCTTAGCCCCCCAGGAAGGCTACACCTTC.

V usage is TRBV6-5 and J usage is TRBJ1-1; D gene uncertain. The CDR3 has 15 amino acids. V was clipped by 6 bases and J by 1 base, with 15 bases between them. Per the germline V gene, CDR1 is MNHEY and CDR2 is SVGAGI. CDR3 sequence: CASSPGAVRNTEAFF. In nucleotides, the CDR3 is TGTGCCAGCAGCCCGGGTGCGGTGAGGAACACTGAAGCTTTCTTT.

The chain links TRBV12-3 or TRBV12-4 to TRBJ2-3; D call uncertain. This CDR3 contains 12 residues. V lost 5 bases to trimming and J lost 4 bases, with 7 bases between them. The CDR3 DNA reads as TGTGCCAGCAGTCAAGGGTCAGATACGCAGTATTTT. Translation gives CASSQGSDTQYF.